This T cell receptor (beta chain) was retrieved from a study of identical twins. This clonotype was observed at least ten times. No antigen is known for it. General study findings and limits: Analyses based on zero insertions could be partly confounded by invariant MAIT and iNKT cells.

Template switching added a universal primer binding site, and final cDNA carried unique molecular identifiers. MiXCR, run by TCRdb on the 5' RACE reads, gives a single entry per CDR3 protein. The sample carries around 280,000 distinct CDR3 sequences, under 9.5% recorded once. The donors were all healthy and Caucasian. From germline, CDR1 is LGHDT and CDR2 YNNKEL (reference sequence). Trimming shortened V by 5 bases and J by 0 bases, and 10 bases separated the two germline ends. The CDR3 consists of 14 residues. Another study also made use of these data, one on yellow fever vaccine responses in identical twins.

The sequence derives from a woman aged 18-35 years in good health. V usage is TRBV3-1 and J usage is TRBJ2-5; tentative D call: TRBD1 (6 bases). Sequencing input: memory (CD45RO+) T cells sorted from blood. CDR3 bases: TGTGCCAGCAGCTCAACAGGGTACCAAGAGACCCAGTACTTC. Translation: CASSSTGYQETQYF.